The clone carrying this TCR beta chain was seen only a few times. Original methodology: The authors estimated nucleated cell counts from reference gene primer amplification. The data were produced by immunoSEQ multiplex PCR, yet TCRdb's version contains in-frame clones alone and is incomplete. V and J calls plus clone size are reproduced from that table; the DNA served to infer D and trimming. The sample carries about 98,000 clones, around 75% recorded once. Germline CDR1 and CDR2: MGHRA and YSYEKL. This CDR3 region has 15 residues. Trimming removed 3 bases from V and 6 bases from J; junction bases left unmatched: 4. This sample is drawn from a study of blood T cell repertoires in COVID-19. Study-wide background: The study drew acute and convalescent COVID-19 samples from the United States, Italy and Spain. PBMCs, B-cell-depleted T cells, or T cells were the source of the cDNA or gDNA that made up the material.

The sample taken for sequencing was peripheral blood. The chain links TRBV4-1 to TRBJ2-7, with 14 nucleotides matching TRBD2. The TCR sequence derives from a man between 65 and 85 years old with acute or convalescent COVID-19. CDR3 nucleotides: TGCGCCAGCAGCCAGGGGACTAGCGGGAGCTCCGAGCAGTACTTC. This codes for CASSQGTSGSSEQYF.